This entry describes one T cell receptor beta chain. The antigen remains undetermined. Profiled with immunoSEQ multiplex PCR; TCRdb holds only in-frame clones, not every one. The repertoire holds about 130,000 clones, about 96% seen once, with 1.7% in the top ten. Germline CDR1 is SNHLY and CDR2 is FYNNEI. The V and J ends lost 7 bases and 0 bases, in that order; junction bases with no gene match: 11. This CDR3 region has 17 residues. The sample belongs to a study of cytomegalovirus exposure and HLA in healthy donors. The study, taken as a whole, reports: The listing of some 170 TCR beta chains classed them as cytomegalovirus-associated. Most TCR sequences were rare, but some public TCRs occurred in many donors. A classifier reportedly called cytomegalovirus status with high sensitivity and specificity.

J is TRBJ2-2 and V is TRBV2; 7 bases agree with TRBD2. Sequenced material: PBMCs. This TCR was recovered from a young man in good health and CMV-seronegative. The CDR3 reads CASTAGLFTANTGELFF. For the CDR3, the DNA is TGTGCCAGCACCGCGGGACTATTTACCGCGAACACCGGGGAGCTGTTTTTT. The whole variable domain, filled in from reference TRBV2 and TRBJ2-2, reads EPEVTQTPSHQVTQMGQEVILRCVPISNHLYFYWYRQILGQKVEFLVSFYNNEISEKSEIFDDQFSVERPDGSNFTLKIRSTKLEDSAMYFCASTAGLFTANTGELFFGEGSRLTVL.